This T cell receptor (beta chain) was sequenced in a study of Ad26.COV2.S vaccination and SARS-CoV-2 variants. Study-wide background: Among those in the COV1001 Ad26.COV2.S trial arm was the donor. The authors gave Ad26.COV2.S intramuscularly, either once or twice 56 days apart. General study findings and limits: Placebo recipients had lower spike-specific TCR breadth than vaccine recipients. An underestimation of total T cell responses may have resulted from the TCR breadth and depth analyses.

The treatment is: about 20 received Ad26.COV2.S at low or high dose, single or two shots; 5 received placebo; per-sample allocation not given. Vaccine and placebo recipients were sampled on day 63 after the first injection. There are 15 residues in the CDR3. Germline V CDR1 and CDR2: MNHNS, SASEGT. V lost 0 bases and J 1 base, leaving 7 bases between the germline ends. The protocol was immunoSEQ multiplex PCR, while the TCRdb copy is restricted to in-frame clones and leaves out a portion. The sample records hundreds of thousands of clones, roughly 90% being singletons. A word on this clone: Antigen specificity is unknown.

V gene TRBV6-1 combines with J gene TRBJ2-1; D might be TRBD1 (5 bases). Sequences were derived from peripheral blood, sampled in a trial of Ad26.COV2.S vaccine versus placebo. This TCR came from a person aged 18-65 years who received the Ad26.COV2.S COVID-19 vaccine or a placebo. In DNA, the CDR3 is TGTGCCAGCAGTGAAGCGGGGCAGTCCTACAATGAGCAGTTCTTC. Translating it yields CASSEAGQSYNEQFF.